The 29 T cell receptor beta chains below all came from one sample that was sequenced in a study of OX40 agonist ivuxolimab in advanced cancers. TCRdb keeps only in-frame clones here, not all; method: immunoSEQ multiplex PCR. Of roughly 50,000 clones listed, approximately 86% are singletons. Specimen: CD4+ or CD8+ T cells sorted from blood, collected in a trial of the OX40 agonist ivuxolimab. These receptors all come from an adult with an advanced solid tumor such as melanoma, head and neck, liver or kidney cancer.

CDR3 bases: TGTGCCAGCAGCTTAGCGCGGCATTCCTCCTACGAGCAGTACTTC. Protein product: CASSLARHSSYEQYF. The V call is TRBV7-8, the J call TRBJ2-7; no firm D call. From germline, CDR1 is SGHVS and CDR2 FQNEAQ. V lost 0 bases, J lost 0 bases, and 9 bases lay in between. The CDR3 has 15 amino acids.

V and J are TRBV18 and TRBJ1-2; tentatively, D is TRBD1 (6 bases). V lost 3 bases, J lost 5 bases, and 13 bases lay in between. The CDR3 runs 14 residues. Germline values: CDR1 KGHSH, CDR2 LQKENI. The chain's CDR3 is CASSPSDSTYGYTF. The CDR3 bases are TGTGCCAGCTCACCTTCGGACAGTACATATGGCTACACCTTC. The entire variable domain, with the rest obtained from reference TRBV18 and TRBJ1-2, is as follows: NAGVMQNPRHLVRRRGQEARLRCSPMKGHSHVYWYRQLPEEGLKFMVYLQKENIIDESGMPKERFSAEFPKEGPSILRIQQVVRGDSAAYFCASSPSDSTYGYTFGSGTRLTVV.

V and J are TRBV7-3 and TRBJ2-5, with D perhaps assigned TRBD1 or TRBD2 (6 bases each). The V end lost 2 bases, the J end lost 1 base, and 11 bases lay between the germline ends. The length of the CDR3 is 15 residues. The V gene's germline CDR1 is SGHTA and CDR2 FQGTGA. This CDR3 is CASSLGPGAQETQYF. For the CDR3, the DNA is TGTGCCAGCAGCTTAGGCCCGGGGGCCCAAGAGACCCAGTACTTC.

This rearrangement joins TRBV6-1 to TRBJ2-2, with 9 bases aligning to TRBD1. Germline V gene sequence: CDR1 MNHNS, CDR2 SASEGT. The CDR3 is made up of 15 amino acids. J lost 5 bases, V lost 6 bases, and 7 bases had no gene match. CDR3 coding DNA: TGTGCCAGCAGAGAAACAGGGGGCGGAACCGGGGAGCTGTTTTTT. It encodes CASRETGGGTGELFF.

This chain links TRBV13 with TRBJ2-5; the D gene is possibly TRBD2 (5 bases). This CDR3 is 15 amino acids long. Germline CDR1 and CDR2: PRHDT and FYEKMQ (reference sequence). V dropped 5 bases and J dropped 2 bases, with 15 bases sitting between them. Here the CDR3 DNA reads TGTGCCAGCAGCCCGGGCGGGCGCCCTCAAGAGACCCAGTACTTC. Translated: CASSPGGRPQETQYF.

The chain recombines TRBV2 with TRBJ1-2; a weak D match, TRBD1 (5 bases). Germline values: CDR1 SNHLY, CDR2 FYNNEI. V gave up 6 bases and J gave up 6 bases, with 11 bases separating them. The CDR3 is 12 residues long. The CDR3 protein is CASSLQGDGYTF. Written as DNA, the CDR3 is TGTGCCAGCAGCCTCCAGGGAGATGGCTACACCTTC.

The chain recombines TRBV6-1 with TRBJ2-7, with D uncertain. V was cut by 3 bases and J by 4 bases, with 4 bases left in between. CDR3 length: 11 amino acids. Germline CDR1 MNHNS, CDR2 SASEGT. The CDR3 sequence is CASSDFYEQYF. CDR3 DNA sequence: TGTGCCAGCAGTGATTTTTACGAGCAGTACTTC.

This chain links TRBV6-1 with TRBJ2-7, with TRBD2 identical over 7 bases. Germline V CDR1 and CDR2: MNHNS, SASEGT. Losses at the gene ends were 4 bases for V and 0 bases for J; bases not matched to a gene: 9. This CDR3 contains 16 residues. Written as DNA, the CDR3 is TGTGCCAGCAGTGTAGGGGTGTGGGAGGGCTCCTACGAGCAGTACTTC. It codes for CASSVGVWEGSYEQYF.

The chain has TRBV7-2 and TRBJ2-3, with 11 bases identical to TRBD2. The germline V gene encodes CDR1 SGHTA and CDR2 FQGNSA. This CDR3 contains 16 residues. With 6 bases clipped from V and 4 bases from J, the junction kept 9 bases outside the gene matches. CDR3 DNA sequence: TGTGCCAGCAGACAACTAGCGGGAGTGGGCCCAGATACGCAGTATTTT. This codes for CASRQLAGVGPDTQYF.

The genes are TRBV2 and TRBJ1-2; D not resolved. V dropped 3 bases and J dropped 4 bases, with 15 bases sitting between them. The germline V gene has CDR1 SNHLY and CDR2 FYNNEI. This CDR3 has 15 residues. The DNA for the CDR3 is TGTGCCAGCAGTGAGGCACTTGGACGGAGCTATGGCTACACCTTC. Protein: CASSEALGRSYGYTF.

The V and J genes are TRBV10-3 and TRBJ1-1; possible D gene TRBD1, 6 bases. Per the germline V gene, CDR1 is ENHRY and CDR2 is SYGVKD. Trimming shortened V by 4 bases and J by 3 bases, and 6 bases separated the two germline ends. The CDR3 is 12 amino acids. The CDR3 DNA sequence: TGTGCCATCAGTGGGACAGACACTGAAGCTTTCTTT. This translates into CAISGTDTEAFF.

The rearrangement joins TRBV6-1 to TRBJ1-5; no clear D. Trimming cost V 2 bases and J 6 bases, with 5 bases left between them. The CDR3 covers 12 residues. Per germline, CDR1 MNHNS and CDR2 SASEGT. The CDR3 is CASSEMAQPQHF. The CDR3 bases are TGTGCCAGCAGTGAAATGGCTCAGCCCCAGCATTTT.

This clone was observed once. The J gene is TRBJ2-6, the V gene TRBV9, with D uncertain. CDR3 length: 15 residues. V lost 4 bases and J 0 bases, leaving 8 bases between the germline ends. Germline V gene sequence: CDR1 SGDLS, CDR2 YYNGEE. CDR3 coding DNA: TGTGCCAGCAGCACAGAGAGCTCTGGGGCCAACGTCCTGACTTTC. This translates into CASSTESSGANVLTF.

The chain recombines TRBV19 with TRBJ1-1; 8 bases agree with TRBD1. The junction had 8 bases not matched to a gene; V was cut back by 2 bases and J by 6 bases. Germline CDR1 reads LNHDA; CDR2 reads SQIVND (reference sequence). This CDR3 has 15 residues. CDR3 bases: TGTGCCAGTAGTATACAGGGGGCGGAGGTATCTGAAGCTTTCTTT. It encodes CASSIQGAEVSEAFF.

The chain uses TRBV10-1 and TRBJ2-7; D is uncertain. The CDR3 has 12 residues. From germline, CDR1 is WNHNN and CDR2 SYGVQD (reference sequence). V was cut by 0 bases and J by 3 bases, with 3 bases left in between. The DNA for the CDR3 is TGCGCCAGCAGTGAGTCAGGCTACGAGCAGTACTTC. It yields the protein CASSESGYEQYF.

V usage is TRBV19 and J usage is TRBJ1-6; possibly TRBD1 for D (5 bases). V was clipped by 6 bases and J by 12 bases, with 12 bases between them. CDR3 length: 12 amino acids. Germline V CDR1 and CDR2: LNHDA, SQIVND (reference sequence). The CDR3 protein is CASRQDPEPLHF. The CDR3 region has the DNA TGTGCCAGTAGACAGGACCCCGAACCCCTCCACTTT.

Comment on this clone: The sample holds other DNA sequences that translate to the same CDR3. The chain links TRBV18 to TRBJ1-2, with no clear D. The V and J ends lost 3 bases and 5 bases respectively, with 10 bases between them. This CDR3 contains 13 residues. The V gene's germline CDR1 is KGHSH and CDR2 LQKENI. The CDR3 loop reads CASSPSHEYGYTF. The CDR3, as DNA: TGTGCCAGCTCACCTAGCCACGAGTATGGCTACACCTTC.

This clone appeared a single time. The V and J genes are TRBV12-5 and TRBJ1-2; no clear D. The CDR3 extends over 13 amino acids. V dropped 5 bases and J dropped 7 bases, with 14 bases sitting between them. Germline loops: CDR1 LGHNT, CDR2 FRNRAP. The chain's CDR3 is CASGGEGYGGYTF. CDR3 DNA: TGTGCTAGTGGTGGGGAGGGATACGGTGGCTACACCTTC.

V usage is TRBV5-8 and J usage is TRBJ2-3; D call uncertain. This CDR3 comprises 13 residues. The germline gives CDR1 SGHTS, CDR2 YDEGEE. V lost 0 bases, J lost 3 bases, and 5 bases lay in between. The CDR3 nucleotides read TGTGCCAGCAGCTTGGGAGGAACAGATACGCAGTATTTT. Translated, it gives CASSLGGTDTQYF. Full variable domain (rest looked up from reference TRBV5-8 and TRBJ2-3): EAGVTQSPTHLIKTRGQQATLRCSPISGHTSVYWYQQALGLGLQFLLWYDEGEERNRGNFPPRFSGRQFPNYSSELNVNALELEDSALYLCASSLGGTDTQYFGPGTRLTVL.

The CDR3 coding sequence is TGTGCCAGCAGCTCACAGGGGACAGATACGCAGTATTTT. It specifies CASSSQGTDTQYF. The chain couples TRBV5-4 to TRBJ2-3, with TRBD1 matching 7 bases. Germline CDR1 SGHNT, CDR2 YYREEE (reference sequence). V was clipped by 3 bases and J by 3 bases; unmatched bases: 1. The CDR3 length is 13 residues.

This chain links TRBV7-9 with TRBJ2-1; perhaps D is TRBD1 or TRBD2 (5 bases each). V was shortened by 7 bases and J by 3 bases, with 10 bases between the two germline ends. CDR3 length equals 13 residues. Germline V lookup: CDR1 SEHNR, CDR2 FQNEAQ (reference sequence). CDR3: CASIGAFYNEQFF. The CDR3 DNA reads TGTGCCAGCATCGGGGCCTTCTACAATGAGCAGTTCTTC.

The chain is built from TRBV19 and TRBJ1-5; D gene uncertain. Germline V gene sequence: CDR1 LNHDA, CDR2 SQIVND (reference sequence). V was clipped by 8 bases and J by 0 bases, with 11 bases between them. The CDR3 has 14 amino acids. CDR3 loop: CASSQANSNQPQHF. Written as DNA, the CDR3 is TGTGCCAGTTCTCAGGCCAATAGCAATCAGCCCCAGCATTTT.

This chain links TRBV30 with TRBJ1-4; a weak D match, TRBD1 (6 bases). The CDR3 is 12 amino acids. V gave up 0 bases and J gave up 12 bases, with 11 bases separating them. The germline gives CDR1 GTSNPN, CDR2 SVGIG (reference sequence). The CDR3 bases are TGTGCCTGGAGTGTACAGGGTTTTGAACTGTTTTTT. It is translated as CAWSVQGFELFF.

This clone was detected only once. The chain combines TRBV10-3 with TRBJ2-5; 7 positions match TRBD2. Per the germline V gene, CDR1 is ENHRY and CDR2 is SYGVKD. V gave up 7 bases and J gave up 1 base; unmatched junction bases: 3. This CDR3 has 13 residues. The CDR3 DNA reads TGTGCCATCAATCGCGGGAGCCAAGAGACCCAGTACTTC. As protein: CAINRGSQETQYF.

This clone was observed a few times. The chain carries TRBV19 and TRBJ1-4; tentatively, D is TRBD1 (6 bases). V was trimmed by 6 bases and J by 5 bases, leaving 16 bases between them. The CDR3 is 15 amino acids. The germline gives CDR1 LNHDA, CDR2 SQIVND (reference sequence). The CDR3 bases are TGTGCCAGTAGCCCCCTCGGGACACGGAATGAAAAACTGTTTTTT. It codes for CASSPLGTRNEKLFF. Full variable domain (remainder filled in from reference TRBV19 and TRBJ1-4): DGGITQSPKYLFRKEGQNVTLSCEQNLNHDAMYWYRQDPGQGLRLIYYSQIVNDFQKGDIAEGYSVSREKKESFPLTVTSAQKNPTAFYLCASSPLGTRNEKLFFGSGTQLSVL.

The gene calls are TRBV19 and TRBJ2-5; possibly TRBD2 for D (6 bases). V dropped 5 bases and J dropped 1 base, with 14 bases sitting between them. The germline CDR1 and CDR2 sequences are LNHDA and SQIVND (reference sequence). The CDR3 loop spans 15 amino acids. The CDR3 DNA follows: TGTGCCAGTAGTCTCCTCTCGCGGGGCCAAGAGACCCAGTACTTC. This gives the protein CASSLLSRGQETQYF.

The CDR3 loop reads CAISETLTGNQPQHF. The CDR3 DNA reads as TGTGCCATCAGTGAGACACTGACAGGGAATCAGCCCCAGCATTTT. The V gene is TRBV10-3, the J gene TRBJ1-5; 7 positions agree with TRBD1. Trimming at V came to 2 bases and at J to 4 bases, leaving 5 bases not matched to a gene. The length of the CDR3 is 15 residues. Germline CDR1 is ENHRY and CDR2 is SYGVKD.

V is TRBV19 and J is TRBJ2-1, with D hard to call. The CDR3 extends over 12 amino acids. Germline lookup yields CDR1 LNHDA and CDR2 SQIVND (reference sequence). V was shortened by 3 bases and J by 9 bases, with 9 bases between the two germline ends. CDR3 protein: CASSMFSGEQFF. The CDR3 nucleotides are TGTGCCAGTAGTATGTTTTCGGGTGAGCAGTTCTTC. Based on the CDR3 plus reference TRBV19 and TRBJ2-1, the full variable domain is DGGITQSPKYLFRKEGQNVTLSCEQNLNHDAMYWYRQDPGQGLRLIYYSQIVNDFQKGDIAEGYSVSREKKESFPLTVTSAQKNPTAFYLCASSMFSGEQFFGPGTRLTVL.

The chain joins TRBV7-3 to TRBJ2-2; D gene uncertain. V dropped 4 bases and J dropped 2 bases, with 5 bases sitting between them. The CDR3 is made up of 13 amino acids. CDR1 is SGHTA, CDR2 FQGTGA, per germline. The CDR3 nucleotides read TGTGCCAGCAGCTCGGACAACACCGGGGAGCTGTTTTTT. Its protein is CASSSDNTGELFF.